This T cell receptor (beta chain) was sequenced for a study of T cell changes during pregnancy in multiple sclerosis. Assay: immunoSEQ multiplex PCR; the TCRdb copy retains only in-frame clones and omits some. This sample has around 130,000 clones, with around 97% found just once. Germline V gene data show CDR1 as LNHDA and CDR2 as SQIVND (reference sequence). J gave up 1 base and V 1 base, and 2 bases lay outside the gene matches. CDR3 size: 15 residues. The TCR originated in a female donor with multiple sclerosis, enrolled in a pregnancy study. Sequencing was performed on peripheral blood, taken after pregnancy. The chain links TRBV19 to TRBJ2-3, with 7 bases that match TRBD1. Here the CDR3 reads CASSIGTGRTDTQYF. The DNA of the CDR3 is TGTGCCAGTAGTATAGGGACAGGCCGCACAGATACGCAGTATTTT.